These 7 T cell receptor beta chains originate from one sample sequenced in a study of blood T cell repertoires in COVID-19. The repertoire was sequenced with immunoSEQ multiplex PCR; TCRdb's copy has only in-frame clones and lacks some. The sample has about 380,000 clones, more than 70% seen once. The sequenced material came from peripheral blood. The receptors originated from a middle-aged man with acute or convalescent COVID-19.

This clone was seen a few times. The chain carries TRBV5-1 and TRBJ2-1, with no clear D. Germline-derived CDR1 and CDR2 are SGHRS and YFSETQ. The CDR3 is made up of 13 amino acids. V was pared by 1 base and J by 3 bases, with 5 bases between. The CDR3 DNA reads TGCGCCAGCAGCTTGAGCGACTACAATGAGCAGTTCTTC. Translation gives CASSLSDYNEQFF. Looking up the rest from reference TRBV5-1 and TRBJ2-1 gives the full variable domain: KAGVTQTPRYLIKTRGQQVTLSCSPISGHRSVSWYQQTPGQGLQFLFEYFSETQRNKGNFPGRFSGRQFSNSRSEMNVSTLELGDSALYLCASSLSDYNEQFFGPGTRLTVL.

The chain has TRBV18 and TRBJ2-1; 10 nucleotides agree with TRBD1. V shed 2 bases, J shed 5 bases, and the junction held 0 bases outside the gene matches. From germline, CDR1 is KGHSH and CDR2 LQKENI. The CDR3 totals 14 residues. The CDR3 region has the DNA TGTGCCAGCTCACCAGGGACAGGGGACAATGAGCAGTTCTTC. Encoded protein: CASSPGTGDNEQFF.

The chain couples TRBV10-1 to TRBJ2-2; D may be TRBD2 (6 bases). This CDR3 has 16 amino acids. Germline V lookup: CDR1 WNHNN, CDR2 SYGVQD (reference sequence). With 3 bases removed from V and 6 bases from J, the gap between germline ends came to 17 bases. The CDR3 protein is CASSDNGGPAAGELFF. CDR3 DNA: TGCGCCAGCAGTGATAACGGAGGGCCGGCTGCCGGGGAGCTGTTTTTT.

The chain has TRBV4-1 and TRBJ1-5; no clear D gene. The CDR3 runs 15 residues. Germline loops: CDR1 MGHRA, CDR2 YSYEKL. V was shortened by 1 base and J by 0 bases, with 7 bases between the two germline ends. The DNA of the CDR3 is TGCGCCAGCAGCCAAGGAGAGTATAGCAATCAGCCCCAGCATTTT. Protein product: CASSQGEYSNQPQHF.

The genes are TRBV5-4 and TRBJ2-1; 8 nucleotides align to TRBD2. The trim removed 4 bases at V and 12 bases at J, leaving 12 bases unmatched. Per germline, CDR1 SGHNT and CDR2 YYREEE (reference sequence). There are 14 residues in the CDR3. The CDR3: CASSPAGREQGQFF. In DNA, the CDR3 is TGTGCCAGCAGCCCGGCCGGGAGGGAACAAGGGCAGTTCTTC.

The chain recombines TRBV18 with TRBJ1-2, with D hard to call. The CDR3 has 13 residues. The ends were cut back, 8 bases at V and 5 bases at J, with 15 bases in the middle. Per germline, CDR1 KGHSH and CDR2 LQKENI. The CDR3 sequence: CASEPGRFYGYTF. Written as DNA, the CDR3 is TGTGCCAGCGAACCGGGTCGCTTTTATGGCTACACCTTC.

The gene calls are TRBV6-1 and TRBJ2-5, with a tentative D call TRBD1 (6 bases). Germline V gene sequence: CDR1 MNHNS, CDR2 SASEGT. V lost 2 bases and J lost 2, with 12 bases in between. This CDR3 region has 15 residues. CDR3 nucleotide sequence: TGTGCCAGCAGTGAACAAGACAGGTCGCAAGAGACCCAGTACTTC. It is translated as CASSEQDRSQETQYF.